Reported below is one T cell receptor (beta chain). Its antigen is not known. The repertoire was sequenced with immunoSEQ multiplex PCR; TCRdb's copy has only in-frame clones and lacks some. The table lists over 15,000 clones, roughly 91% of them singletons. These data belong to a study of T cells in localized non-small cell lung cancer. The study, taken as a whole, reports: Longer survival (overall) was linked to higher T cell density in blood. Uninvolved adjacent lung, not tumor, had the highest T cell clonality. When the top 100 tumor clones were examined, a median around 61 of them also appeared in the adjacent lung, which was paired and uninvolved.

CDR1 is MDHEN, CDR2 SYDVKM, per germline. V lost 2 bases and J lost 7; bases outside the gene matches: 18. There are 19 residues in the CDR3. The source material was peripheral blood, sampled before any cancer treatment. The chain links TRBV28 to TRBJ1-5, with TRBD1 matching over 9 bases. This receptor was taken from a male donor older than 55 with stage II squamous cell lung carcinoma. CDR3: CASSLVGTAGQGGDQPQHF. The CDR3 DNA reads TGTGCCAGCAGTTTAGTCGGTACCGCGGGACAGGGAGGGGACCAGCCCCAGCATTTT.